These 15 T cell receptor beta chains were sequenced from one sample in a study of T cell repertoires in cytomegalovirus infection. Their specific antigens are unknown. Using its own MiXCR run on the reads, TCRdb lists one record per CDR3 protein. The table records approximately 990,000 distinct CDR3 sequences, approximately 31% of them present only once. The sequences come from cultured CD8+ T cells from PBMCs, collected from culture after CMV antigen stimulation. The receptors derive from a human donor in good health (CMV status not recorded). Some clones in this sample may be carry-over from other donors' samples.

The chain recombines TRBV12-3 or TRBV12-4 with TRBJ2-3; 11 bases match TRBD2. Trimming at V came to 0 bases and at J to 0 bases, leaving 5 bases not matched to a gene. The CDR3 contains 18 residues. The CDR3: CASSLALAGGLSTDTQYF. The CDR3 DNA reads TGTGCCAGCAGTTTAGCCCTAGCGGGGGGCCTTAGCACAGATACGCAGTATTTT.

For this clonotype: Relative to the germline gene, one junction end is altered; a read error may explain this. The genes are TRBV7-2 and TRBJ1-6; weak D call: TRBD1 (5 bases). Germline V lookup: CDR1 SGHTA, CDR2 FQGNSA. This CDR3 is 15 amino acids long. CDR3 protein: CASSPSSGGNSLLHF. In DNA, the CDR3 is TGTGCCAGCAGCCCGTCTTCGGGGGGAAATTCACTCCTCCACTTT.

The V and J genes are TRBV19 and TRBJ2-1, with TRBD2 matching 8 bases. The germline CDR1 and CDR2 sequences are LNHDA and SQIVND (reference sequence). The CDR3 length is 17 residues. V lost 0 bases and J lost 7; bases outside the gene matches: 11. The DNA for the CDR3 is TGTGCCAGTAGTATAGATCCCAGGGGACTAGATGGGAATGAGCAGTTCTTC. Its translation: CASSIDPRGLDGNEQFF.

In the case of this clonotype: One end of the junction fails to match germline, which may point to a read error. This rearrangement joins TRBV7-9 to TRBJ1-2, with D possibly TRBD1 on 5 matching bases. The germline V gene encodes CDR1 SEHNR and CDR2 FQNEAQ (reference sequence). The CDR3 sequence is 13 residues long. CDR3 protein: CANSSGLLEGYTF. DNA for the CDR3: TGTGCCAACAGCTCGGGACTGCTGGAGGGCTACACCTTC. Full variable domain (missing parts from reference TRBV7-9 and TRBJ1-2): DTGVSQNPRHKITKRGQNVTFRCDPISEHNRLYWYRQTLGQGPEFLTYFQNEAQLEKSRLLSDRFSAERPKGSFSTLEIQRTEQGDSAMYLCANSSGLLEGYTFGSGTRLTVV.

The table lists this clonotype with many counts. This chain joins TRBV14 and TRBJ2-7, with D uncertain. Germline CDR1 and CDR2: SGHDN and FVKESK. Trimming stripped 4 bases from V and 5 bases from J, with 15 bases between. This CDR3 comprises 14 residues. The CDR3 DNA is TGTGCCAGCAGCCTATGGACCGAACCCCACGAGCAGTACTTC. Amino acids: CASSLWTEPHEQYF.

The gene calls are TRBV4-3 and TRBJ2-7, with a possible D match to TRBD2 (6 bases). The germline V and J ends were trimmed by 1 base and 5 bases, with 9 bases remaining between them. The CDR3 contains 13 residues. Germline CDR1 reads LGHNA; CDR2 reads YSLEER. The CDR3 protein is CASSQVGGNEQYF. CDR3 coding DNA: TGCGCCAGCAGCCAAGTAGGCGGGAACGAGCAGTACTTC.

There are a few counts of this clonotype. One end of the junction varies from germline; a read error may be responsible. The chain is built from TRBV11-2 and TRBJ1-2; D gene unclear. The CDR3 has 12 amino acids. Germline-derived CDR1 and CDR2 are SGHAT and FQNNGV. The CDR3, as DNA: TGTGCCAGCAGCTTCGGTCTTTATGCCTACACCTTC. This codes for CASSFGLYAYTF.

The chain couples TRBV2 to TRBJ2-3, with D possibly being TRBD1 (9 bases). With 9 bases removed from V and 4 bases from J, the gap between germline ends came to 14 bases. Looked up from germline, CDR1 is SNHLY and CDR2 is FYNNEI. This CDR3 region has 13 residues. CDR3 residues: CARRGDRADTQYF. The CDR3 DNA reads TGTGCCAGGCGGGGGGACAGGGCAGATACGCAGTATTTT.

J is TRBJ2-3 and V is TRBV24-1, with TRBD1 matching 8 bases. CDR1 is KGHDR, CDR2 SFDVKD, per germline. There are 16 residues in the CDR3. With 3 bases clipped from V and 4 bases from J, the junction kept 8 bases outside the gene matches. The CDR3 region has the DNA TGTGCCACCAGTGATGTGGACAGGGCAGAGGCAGATACGCAGTATTTT. This gives the protein CATSDVDRAEADTQYF.

This clonotype was detected only a few times. The V call is TRBV7-9, the J call TRBJ1-2; 7 nucleotides align to TRBD1. The V gene end was trimmed by 4 bases and the J gene end by 8 bases; junction bases not matched to a gene: 13. This CDR3 contains 15 residues. Germline V gene sequence: CDR1 SEHNR, CDR2 FQNEAQ (reference sequence). CDR3 protein: CASSSGTARLWGYTF. The CDR3 nucleotides read TGTGCCAGCAGCTCGGGGACAGCCCGGCTGTGGGGCTACACCTTC.

This clonotype was seen more than once but under ten times. The chain joins TRBV4-1 to TRBJ1-2, with D perhaps matching TRBD1 (6 bases). In germline, CDR1 is MGHRA, CDR2 YSYEKL. Trimming removed 1 base from V and 2 bases from J, with 11 bases in between. This CDR3 region has 15 residues. The CDR3 nucleotides read TGCGCCAGCAGCCAAGGACAGGACCCAAACTATGGCTACACCTTC. Encoded protein: CASSQGQDPNYGYTF.

The chain recombines TRBV6-1 with TRBJ2-1, with 8 bases fitting TRBD1. Germline V gene sequence: CDR1 MNHNS, CDR2 SASEGT. This CDR3 is 16 amino acids long. CDR3 nucleotide sequence: TGTGTCACCGAACTTAAGGGACAGGTGGGATACAATGAGCAGTTCTTC. Protein product: CVTELKGQVGYNEQFF.

In its sample, this clonotype was seen many times. This chain uses TRBV7-9 with TRBJ1-1; no firm D call. V was shortened by 1 base and J by 0 bases, with 9 bases between the two germline ends. The CDR3 is made up of 15 amino acids. Germline-derived CDR1 and CDR2 are SEHNR and FQNEAQ (reference sequence). CDR3: CASSLGEGMNTEAFF. As DNA, the CDR3 is TGTGCCAGCAGCTTAGGGGAGGGTATGAACACTGAAGCTTTCTTT.

This clonotype was seen more than once but under ten times. The V and J genes are TRBV28 and TRBJ2-1; the D is unclear. This CDR3 is built from 12 residues. Germline CDR1 and CDR2: MDHEN and SYDVKM. With 2 bases removed from V and 9 bases from J, the gap between germline ends came to 8 bases. CDR3 sequence: CASSLKHSEQFF. The CDR3 nucleotides are TGTGCCAGCAGTTTAAAACACAGTGAGCAGTTCTTC.

This sequence joins TRBV12-5 and TRBJ2-1, with D perhaps matching TRBD1 or TRBD2 (5 bases each). There are 16 residues in the CDR3. The germline V gene encodes CDR1 LGHNT and CDR2 FRNRAP. Trimming stripped 6 bases from V and 2 bases from J, with 17 bases between. The CDR3 loop reads CASGPRDAGTYNEQFF. CDR3 DNA: TGTGCTAGTGGCCCCCGGGACGCAGGGACCTACAATGAGCAGTTCTTC.